Listed below are T cell receptor beta chains from one sample, sequenced in a study of beta chain features in type 1 diabetes. Generated by immunoSEQ multiplex PCR, the TCRdb table keeps only in-frame clones and is missing some. The sample records about 930,000 clones, about a sixth being singletons. Sequenced input: naive CD4+ T cells from blood. These receptors all come from a woman aged 18-35 years in good health. The CDR3 runs from the conserved cysteine through the conserved F or W. A D gene is named only where the DNA matches it firmly. Only some rows state a clone size, as once, few, many or a class for expanded clones.

v_call	clone_size	d_call	j_call	cdr3_aa	cdr3_nt
TRBV13	few	-	TRBJ1-2	CASSHREFYGYTF	TGTGCCAGCAGTCACAGGGAGTTCTATGGCTACACCTTC
TRBV4-1	few	TRBD2	TRBJ2-1	CASSQGASGGLGSYNEQFF	TGCGCCAGCAGCCAAGGGGCTAGCGGGGGCCTCGGCTCCTACAATGAGCAGTTCTTC
TRBV5-8	few	TRBD2	TRBJ2-1	CASSLGTSGSPGEQFF	TGTGCCAGCAGCTTGGGGACTAGCGGGAGTCCCGGTGAGCAGTTCTTC
TRBV9	-	TRBD2	TRBJ2-3	CASSVGLAGGGQDTQYF	TGTGCCAGCAGCGTGGGACTAGCGGGAGGCGGTCAAGATACGCAGTATTTT
TRBV25-1	-	-	TRBJ2-1	CASSGMGSNNEQFF	TGTGCCAGCAGTGGGATGGGTTCGAACAATGAGCAGTTCTTC
TRBV15	few	TRBD2	TRBJ2-7	CATSDRTSGYEQYF	TGTGCCACCAGCGATAGGACTAGCGGTTACGAGCAGTACTTC
TRBV29-1	-	-	TRBJ1-1	CSVDLSGGADTEAFF	TGCAGCGTTGATTTGTCCGGGGGCGCGGACACTGAAGCTTTCTTT
TRBV19	-	-	TRBJ2-1	CASSIGTPGGEQFF	TGTGCCAGTAGTATAGGGACGCCCGGCGGTGAGCAGTTCTTC
TRBV29-1	few	-	TRBJ2-1	CSVEGLSSGEQFF	TGCAGCGTTGAAGGACTATCCTCTGGTGAGCAGTTCTTC
TRBV15	few	-	TRBJ1-4	CATSARLQTVNEKLFF	TGTGCCACCAGCGCCCGATTACAGACGGTTAATGAAAAACTGTTTTTT
TRBV7-2	-	TRBD2	TRBJ2-1	CASRLSGSSYNEQFF	TGTGCCAGCAGACTTAGCGGGAGCTCCTACAATGAGCAGTTCTTC
TRBV6-4	-	-	TRBJ1-1	CASSQQGNTEAFF	TGTGCCAGCAGCCAACAGGGGAACACTGAAGCTTTCTTT
TRBV7-3	few	-	TRBJ2-2	CASSFTGHWTGELFF	TGTGCCAGCAGCTTTACGGGGCATTGGACCGGGGAGCTGTTTTTT
TRBV7-2	-	-	TRBJ2-5	CASSLALRPSVETQYF	TGTGCCAGCAGCTTAGCGCTGAGACCCTCTGTGGAGACCCAGTACTTC
TRBV28	few	-	TRBJ1-1	CASRFRAQNTEAFF	TGTGCCAGCAGATTTAGGGCCCAGAACACTGAAGCTTTCTTT
TRBV5-1	-	-	TRBJ1-2	CASSPQGSNGYTF	TGCGCCAGCAGCCCTCAGGGATCCAATGGCTACACCTTC
TRBV7-9	many	-	TRBJ2-6	CASSSRTYLTNVLTF	TGTGCCAGCAGCTCCAGGACCTATCTAACCAACGTCCTGACTTTC
TRBV6-6	-	-	TRBJ2-7	CASTPLGSSYEQYF	TGTGCCAGCACCCCCCTGGGCAGCTCCTACGAGCAGTACTTC
TRBV28	-	-	TRBJ1-2	CATERAANYGYTF	TGTGCCACGGAGCGGGCAGCTAACTATGGCTACACCTTC
TRBV2	-	-	TRBJ2-5	CASSKTAKQETQYF	TGTGCCAGCAGTAAGACAGCGAAGCAAGAGACCCAGTACTTC
TRBV15	few	-	TRBJ2-7	CATSRDYRSLDEQYF	TGTGCCACCAGCAGAGATTACAGGTCTTTGGACGAGCAGTACTTC
TRBV7-9	few	-	TRBJ2-7	CASSPTWRQSSYEQYF	TGTGCCAGCAGCCCGACCTGGCGGCAGAGCTCCTACGAGCAGTACTTC
TRBV10-3	-	-	TRBJ2-3	CAIRGVGLPDTQYF	TGTGCCATCAGAGGAGTAGGTCTTCCAGATACGCAGTATTTT
TRBV28	-	-	TRBJ1-1	CASSFTGRTEAFF	TGTGCCAGCAGTTTTACAGGACGCACTGAAGCTTTCTTT
TRBV23-1	once	-	TRBJ2-1	CASSQDGGGWGEQFF	TGCGCCAGCAGCCAAGACGGAGGAGGATGGGGTGAGCAGTTCTTC
TRBV18	-	-	TRBJ1-2	CASSPMTLADWNYGYTF	TGTGCCAGCTCACCCATGACACTTGCGGACTGGAACTATGGCTACACCTTC
TRBV5-4	few	-	TRBJ2-1	CASSLVNNEQFF	TGTGCCAGCAGCTTGGTCAACAATGAGCAGTTCTTC
TRBV11-1	few	-	TRBJ2-7	CASSYRLYYEQYF	TGTGCCAGCAGCTACAGACTCTACTACGAGCAGTACTTC
TRBV7-2	-	-	TRBJ2-5	CASSFPNLETQYF	TGTGCCAGCAGCTTCCCAAACCTAGAGACCCAGTACTTC
TRBV9	few	-	TRBJ2-5	CASSVGGAAQETQYF	TGTGCCAGCAGCGTAGGGGGGGCGGCCCAAGAGACCCAGTACTTC